One and the same sample provided the 8 T cell receptor beta chains below, sequenced in a study of blood T cell repertoires in COVID-19. This table comes from immunoSEQ multiplex PCR, and its TCRdb copy is limited to in-frame clones, with some not included. The sample yields roughly 200,000 clones, around 90% seen once. Sequencing was performed on peripheral blood. These TCRs come from a man aged 50-60 years with acute or convalescent COVID-19.

This clone showed up just a few times. The chain employs TRBV30 and TRBJ1-6; the D gene is possibly TRBD1 (6 bases). This CDR3 has 15 residues. Trimming took off 0 bases at V and 9 bases at J, with 15 bases between the two ends. Germline V gene lookup returns CDR1 GTSNPN and CDR2 SVGIG (reference sequence). CDR3 residues: CAWSVSGGLSSPLHF. The CDR3 bases are TGTGCCTGGAGTGTATCCGGGGGGCTCAGTTCACCCCTCCACTTT.

The V gene is TRBV6-5, the J gene TRBJ2-7; a possible D gene is TRBD2 (6 bases). V was clipped by 8 bases and J by 3 bases, with 14 bases between them. Germline V lookup: CDR1 MNHEY, CDR2 SVGAGI. CDR3 size: 13 residues. The chain's CDR3 is CASGAGPNYEQYV. CDR3 sequence (DNA): TGTGCCAGCGGAGCGGGTCCAAACTACGAGCAGTACGTC.

This clone was seen a handful of times. The chain joins TRBV11-3 to TRBJ2-1; 7 bases line up with TRBD2. CDR3 size: 17 residues. Unmatched junction bases numbered 11, after V lost 1 base and J lost 5 bases. Germline V gene data show CDR1 as SGHNT and CDR2 as YENEEA. Here the CDR3 reads CASSLAGRASGNNEQFF. As DNA, the CDR3 is TGTGCCAGCAGCTTAGCGGGGAGGGCTAGCGGCAACAATGAGCAGTTCTTC.

This clone turned up a few times. This chain links TRBV24-1 with TRBJ1-4, with 8 nucleotides matching TRBD1. The CDR3 extends over 14 amino acids. Germline assignment: CDR1 KGHDR and CDR2 SFDVKD. The V gene end was trimmed by 5 bases and the J gene end by 8 bases; junction bases not matched to a gene: 6. The CDR3 bases are TGTGCCACCAGTGGGACAGGGCGAAAGGAAAAACTGTTTTTT. It is translated as CATSGTGRKEKLFF.

V gene TRBV6-5 combines with J gene TRBJ2-2, with D possibly being TRBD1 (6 bases). The CDR3 contains 16 residues. The germline V and J ends were trimmed by 2 bases and 2 bases, with 12 bases remaining between them. The germline V gene encodes CDR1 MNHEY and CDR2 SVGAGI. CDR3 in DNA: TGTGCCAGCAGTTACGCCCGGGACACTAACACCGGGGAGCTGTTTTTT. It translates to CASSYARDTNTGELFF.

DNA of the CDR3: TGCGCCAGCAGCTTGTCGGGGAATAATTCACCCCTCCACTTT. This codes for CASSLSGNNSPLHF. V and J are TRBV5-1 and TRBJ1-6; D is ambiguous. The CDR3 is 14 residues long. CDR1 and CDR2 (germline): SGHRS, YFSETQ. V lost 1 base and J lost 5, with 7 bases in between. The whole variable domain, remainder taken from reference TRBV5-1 and TRBJ1-6, is KAGVTQTPRYLIKTRGQQVTLSCSPISGHRSVSWYQQTPGQGLQFLFEYFSETQRNKGNFPGRFSGRQFSNSRSEMNVSTLELGDSALYLCASSLSGNNSPLHFGNGTRLTVT.

The table lists this clone with a few counts. The chain joins TRBV2 to TRBJ2-7, with 11 positions matching TRBD1. The CDR3 totals 15 residues. V lost 7 bases to trimming and J lost 2 bases; unmatched junction nucleotides: 7. Germline lookup yields CDR1 SNHLY and CDR2 FYNNEI. In nucleotides, the CDR3 is TGTGCCAGCACCGTGGGGACAGGGGGAACCTACGAGCAGTACTTC. Translation gives CASTVGTGGTYEQYF.

The gene calls are TRBV6-5 and TRBJ1-1; 9 bases agree with TRBD1. Germline values: CDR1 MNHEY, CDR2 SVGAGI. The CDR3 spans 14 residues. The trim removed 0 bases at V and 6 bases at J, leaving 2 bases unmatched. CDR3 residues: CASSYSDRGSEAFF. In nucleotides, the CDR3 is TGTGCCAGCAGTTACTCGGACAGGGGATCTGAAGCTTTCTTT.